Presented here are 3 T cell receptor beta chains from one specimen sequenced in a study (TCRdb year 2016). The library was obtained by RT-PCR. The reads were generated on an Illumina MiSeq. Using fastp at Q25 and MiXCR, TCRdb reprocessed the public reads and kept productive beta chains. Every CDR3 protein is listed once, alongside the most common genes and DNA of its rows. For this sample the table gives roughly 3,800 distinct CDR3 sequences, of which less than 40% were detected only once. The ten most abundant clones make up approximately 5.4% of the sample. The sample was memory CD4+ T cells from salivary gland. These receptors were taken from a female donor with primary Sjogren's syndrome.

The V gene is TRBV3-1, the J gene TRBJ1-4; D unresolved. Germline-derived CDR1 and CDR2 are LGHDT and YNNKEL (reference sequence). The V and J ends lost 5 bases and 3 bases respectively, with 13 bases between them. The CDR3 consists of 15 residues. The CDR3 loop is CASSWGVTANEKLFF. Here the CDR3 DNA reads TGTGCCAGCAGCTGGGGTGTGACGGCTAATGAAAAACTGTTTTTT.

About this clonotype: The CDR3 end shows no conserved phenylalanine or tryptophan, and so a read error is likely. Because the CDR3's place on the DNA is in doubt, the DNA is left out and the CDR3 is given as listed by TCRdb. J is TRBJ2-7 and V is TRBV7-9; the table assigns TRBD2, which was not confirmed against the DNA. The CDR3 has 9 residues if both end residues are counted. Germline assignment: CDR1 SEHNR and CDR2 FQNEAQ (reference sequence). CDR3 region: CASSFRLAG.

The chain couples TRBV7-9 to TRBJ2-3, with D unresolved. The CDR3 covers 13 residues. Trimming shortened V by 2 bases and J by 3 bases, and 6 bases separated the two germline ends. Germline CDR1 and CDR2: SEHNR and FQNEAQ (reference sequence). Here the CDR3 DNA reads TGTGCCAGCAGCTTACTGGGGACAGATACGCAGTATTTT. Residues: CASSLLGTDTQYF.